The clone carrying this TCR beta chain was recorded a few times. Its antigen is not known. The data stem from a study of T-cell memory formation after mild COVID-19. CDR3 length: 17 amino acids. Germline V gene lookup returns CDR1 SGHKS and CDR2 YYEKEE (reference sequence). V shed 0 bases and J shed 4 bases, with 17 bases lying between them. Notes on the study in general: CD4+ contracting clones were found mainly in CM and EM, and CD8+ ones in EMRA. Clones shrinking between day 15 and 85 showed a balanced CD4/CD8 split, and those that grew later tilted toward CD4+.

Each CDR3 protein is one row after TCRdb ran MiXCR on the 5' RACE reads. The table lists 150,000 to 200,000 distinct CDR3 sequences, approximately 17% of them singletons. Sequencing was done on a sample of PBMCs or a T cell subset sorted from them (not recorded which). This chain links TRBV5-5 with TRBJ2-1; possibly TRBD1 for D (6 bases). The sequence derives from a man younger than 35 who had mild COVID-19 (a few samples of this study predate the infection). Cell type and time point are not known. CDR3 in DNA: TGTGCCAGCAGCTTGGCCGAGGCAGGGGTGCAGTACAATGAGCAGTTCTTC. Amino acid sequence: CASSLAEAGVQYNEQFF. Filled out from reference TRBV5-5 and TRBJ2-1, the complete variable domain reads DAGVTQSPTHLIKTRGQQVTLRCSPISGHKSVSWYQQVLGQGPQFIFQYYEKEERGRGNFPDRFSARQFPNYSSELNVNALLLGDSALYLCASSLAEAGVQYNEQFFGPGTRLTVL.